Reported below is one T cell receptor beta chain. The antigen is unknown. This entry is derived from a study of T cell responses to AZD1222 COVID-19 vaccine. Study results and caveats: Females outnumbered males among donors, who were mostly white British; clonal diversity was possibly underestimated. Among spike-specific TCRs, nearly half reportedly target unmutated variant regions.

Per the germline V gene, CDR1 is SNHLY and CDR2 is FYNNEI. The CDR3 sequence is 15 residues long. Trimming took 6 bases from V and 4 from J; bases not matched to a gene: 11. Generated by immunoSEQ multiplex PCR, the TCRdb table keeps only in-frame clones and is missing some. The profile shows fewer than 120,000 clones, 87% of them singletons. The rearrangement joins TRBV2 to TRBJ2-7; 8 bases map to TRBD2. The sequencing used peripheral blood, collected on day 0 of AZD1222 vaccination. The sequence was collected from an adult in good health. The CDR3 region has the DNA TGTGCCAGCAGGCGGGAGACTAGCGCCCTTTACGAGCAGTACTTC. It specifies CASRRETSALYEQYF.